One T cell receptor (beta chain) is described in this entry. The antigen it binds to is not known. It has no much larger one-base neighbor in the sample; base qualities were not kept. From its cysteine to its phenylalanine, the CDR3 spans 13 amino acids. Just the 39-base CDR3 DNA is kept, in frame starting at base 1. V and J lose 4 bases and 5 bases, and a span of 11 bases separates them. From the germline V gene, CDR1 is MNHEY and CDR2 is SVGEGT. This record comes from a study of blood T cells in healthy people across ages (dated by TCRdb to about 2015). For the wider study: In model experiments, roughly one uniquely barcoded TCR beta cDNA molecule per two T cells was captured by template switching. Using the same blood draw, the study looked at two additional independent replicas of 1 million unique cDNA reads for two donors, one aged 18 to 30 and the other aged 80 or older. To track age-related changes in TCR beta repertoire diversity, the study relied on deep sequencing normalized with unique cDNA molecular identifiers. The donors were divided into four age groups: young (average around 15 years), middle-aged (approximately 39), aged (about 60) and long-lived (about 84). Donors of different ages were randomly distributed across sequencing lanes to avoid experimental bias.

Donors were around 37 systemically healthy Caucasian individuals from Russia aged roughly 6 to 90 years. Approximately 11 milliliters of peripheral blood were drawn from each donor into EDTA-treated Vacutainer tubes. Ficoll-Paque density-gradient centrifugation was used to isolate PBMCs, with at least 7 million per sample. Total RNA was extracted from PBMCs with Trizol reagent, with at least 5 micrograms obtained per sample. Naive CD45RAhigh/CD27high T cell percentages were measured by flow cytometry on a PBMC aliquot from every donor. Study-wide conclusions, independent of this receptor: Because profiling used bulk unsorted PBMCs, naive and antigen-experienced compartments could not be compared conclusively. Total diversity estimates from one million sequenced T cells were considered lower bounds and underestimates. Observed TCR beta diversity per million T cells fell roughly linearly with age, and a significant reduction was already apparent by age around 39. The long-lived group showed more naive CD4+ T cells, fewer expanded clones and increased TCR diversity than the aged group, suggesting age selection. Because the CMV infection status of the donors was unknown, age-related changes in expanded clonotypes may potentially have been confounded. There was a strong correlation between observed TCR beta diversity and the percentage of naive T cells measured by flow cytometry.

The method was 5' RACE. The sequencing machine was an Illumina HiSeq 2500. A second PCR of about 6 to 12 cycles was performed with a sample-barcoded 5' primer and a J-beta primer mix. Each TCR beta cDNA molecule received a unique molecular identifier from a template-switch 5' adaptor carrying 12 random nucleotides. At least 2.5 million CDR3-containing paired-end reads were obtained from each sample. All of the RNA was converted into first-strand cDNA using the Mint cDNA synthesis kit, with a TRBC-specific oligonucleotide serving as the primer. Following uracil-DNA glycosylase treatment, a first 18-cycle PCR with universal primers M1SS and BC2_uni_R was performed on all cDNA. On the study's bioinformatics: Normalization of each sample was performed by random selection of 1 million high-quality reads, each carrying a distinct molecular identifier. Reads sharing molecular identifiers were discarded rather than binned into consensus sequences. MiTCR, run with a Q25 quality threshold and the strictest error-elimination algorithm, handled CDR3 identification, clonotype clustering and error correction. A nonparametric unseen species model with Euler transformation was used to estimate lower-bound total TCR beta diversity. The raw public data were reprocessed by TCRdb itself: fastp quality trimming at Q25, MiXCR clonotype calling, in-frame beta chains only. A single entry per CDR3 protein holds the most common genes and DNA from its merged rows. The V and J calls reflect TCRdb's pipeline rather than the authors' work. A total of 1,300,000 or so distinct CDR3 sequences appear in this sample, approximately 63% of them only once. The top ten clonotypes cover 6.5% to 8.5% of the sample.

The sample taken for sequencing was blood. The V and J genes are TRBV6-2 or TRBV6-3 and TRBJ2-5, with the D gene uncertain. The sequence was collected from a man aged 18 to 30 in good health. Here the CDR3 is given as CASSLNPWETQYF. The nucleotide sequence reads TGTGCCAGCAGTTTGAATCCCTGGGAGACCCAGTACTTC.